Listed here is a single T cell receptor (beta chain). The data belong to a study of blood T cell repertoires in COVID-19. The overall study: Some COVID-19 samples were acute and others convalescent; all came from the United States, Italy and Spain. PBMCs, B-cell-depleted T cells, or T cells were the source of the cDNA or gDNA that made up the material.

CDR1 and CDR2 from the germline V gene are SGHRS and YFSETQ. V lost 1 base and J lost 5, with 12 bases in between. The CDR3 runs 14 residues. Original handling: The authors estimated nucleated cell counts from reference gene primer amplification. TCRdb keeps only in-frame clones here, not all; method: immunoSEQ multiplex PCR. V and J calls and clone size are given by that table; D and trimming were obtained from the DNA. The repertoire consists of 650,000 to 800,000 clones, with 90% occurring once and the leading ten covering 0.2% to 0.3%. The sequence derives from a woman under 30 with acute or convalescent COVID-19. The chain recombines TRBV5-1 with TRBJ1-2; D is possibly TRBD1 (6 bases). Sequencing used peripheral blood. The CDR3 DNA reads TGCGCCAGCAGCTTGTCGACCCAGGGGTATGGCTACACCTTC. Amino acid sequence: CASSLSTQGYGYTF.